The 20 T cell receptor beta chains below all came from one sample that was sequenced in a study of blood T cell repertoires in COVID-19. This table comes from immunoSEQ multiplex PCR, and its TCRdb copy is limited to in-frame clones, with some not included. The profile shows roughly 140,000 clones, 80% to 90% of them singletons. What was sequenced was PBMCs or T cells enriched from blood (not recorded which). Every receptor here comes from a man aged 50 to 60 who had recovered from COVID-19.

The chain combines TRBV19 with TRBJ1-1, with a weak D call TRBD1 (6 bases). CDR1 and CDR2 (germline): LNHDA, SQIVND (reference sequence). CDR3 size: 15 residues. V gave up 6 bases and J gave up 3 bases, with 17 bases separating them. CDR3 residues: CASSARRGGDTEAFF. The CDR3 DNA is TGTGCCAGTAGCGCCCGAAGAGGGGGTGACACTGAAGCTTTCTTT.

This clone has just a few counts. The CDR3 here is CATSMGLGGNQPQHF. CDR3 sequence (DNA): TGTGCCACCAGCATGGGACTGGGTGGGAATCAGCCCCAGCATTTT. The chain has TRBV15 and TRBJ1-5, with a weak D call TRBD1 (5 bases). Trimming removed 4 bases at V and 4 bases at J, with 14 bases between. Looked up from germline, CDR1 is LNHNV and CDR2 is YYDKDF (reference sequence). The CDR3 covers 15 residues.

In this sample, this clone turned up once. The CDR3 DNA is TGTGCCAGCAGCCCAACCAGGGGTCGATATGAAAAACTGTTTTTT. Its translation is CASSPTRGRYEKLFF. This chain joins TRBV7-8 and TRBJ1-4; TRBD1 is a possible D gene (6 bases). V was cut by 5 bases and J by 6 bases, with 16 bases left in between. Germline V gives CDR1 SGHVS, CDR2 FQNEAQ. CDR3 length: 15 residues.

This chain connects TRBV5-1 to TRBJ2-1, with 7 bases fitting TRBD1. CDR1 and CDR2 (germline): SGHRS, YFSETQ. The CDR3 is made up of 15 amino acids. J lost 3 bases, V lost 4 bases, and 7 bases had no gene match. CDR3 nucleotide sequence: TGCGCCAGCAGCCCCTACGGACAGGACTACAATGAGCAGTTCTTC. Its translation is CASSPYGQDYNEQFF.

Written as DNA, the CDR3 is TGTGCCAGCAGCCAAGGGCGGCAGACAGTAAACACTGAAGCTTTCTTT. Translation: CASSQGRQTVNTEAFF. This chain joins TRBV3-1 (or the pseudogene TRBV3-2) and TRBJ1-1; a possible D gene is TRBD1 (5 bases). The V end lost 1 base, the J end lost 2 bases, and 14 bases lay between the germline ends. Germline assignment: CDR1 LGHDT and CDR2 YNNKEL (reference sequence). The CDR3 totals 16 residues.

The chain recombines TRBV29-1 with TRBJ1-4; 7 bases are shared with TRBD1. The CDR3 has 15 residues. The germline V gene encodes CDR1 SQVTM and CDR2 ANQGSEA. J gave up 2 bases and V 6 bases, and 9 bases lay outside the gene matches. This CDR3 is CSVLSRDSTNEKLFF. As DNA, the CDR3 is TGCAGCGTATTAAGCCGGGACAGTACTAATGAAAAACTGTTTTTT.

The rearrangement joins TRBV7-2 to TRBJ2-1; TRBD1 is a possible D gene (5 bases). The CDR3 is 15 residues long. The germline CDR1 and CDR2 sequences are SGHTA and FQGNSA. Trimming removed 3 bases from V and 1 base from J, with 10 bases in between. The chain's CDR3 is CASSFRRESYNEQFF. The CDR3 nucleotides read TGTGCCAGCAGCTTCCGCAGGGAATCCTACAATGAGCAGTTCTTC.

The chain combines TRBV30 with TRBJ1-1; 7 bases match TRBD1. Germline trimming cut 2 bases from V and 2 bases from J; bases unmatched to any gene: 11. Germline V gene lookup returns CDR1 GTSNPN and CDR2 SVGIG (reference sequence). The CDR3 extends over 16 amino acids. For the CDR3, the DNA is TGTGCCTGGAGTCAGGGGGTCTTGCGGGTCAACACTGAAGCTTTCTTT. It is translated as CAWSQGVLRVNTEAFF.

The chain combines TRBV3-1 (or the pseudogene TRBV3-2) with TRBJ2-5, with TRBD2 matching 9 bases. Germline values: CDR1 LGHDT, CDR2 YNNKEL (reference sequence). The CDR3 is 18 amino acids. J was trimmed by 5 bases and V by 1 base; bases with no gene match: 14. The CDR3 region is CASSQGYTGSGGRETQYF. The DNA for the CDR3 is TGTGCCAGCAGCCAAGGTTACACTGGGAGCGGGGGGAGGGAGACCCAGTACTTC.

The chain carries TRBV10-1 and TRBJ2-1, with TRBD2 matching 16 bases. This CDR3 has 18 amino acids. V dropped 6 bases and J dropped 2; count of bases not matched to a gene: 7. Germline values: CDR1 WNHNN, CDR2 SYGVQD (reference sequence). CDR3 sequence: CASRYHGTSGGAYNEQFF. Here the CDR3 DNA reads TGCGCCAGCAGATATCACGGGACTAGCGGGGGGGCCTACAATGAGCAGTTCTTC.

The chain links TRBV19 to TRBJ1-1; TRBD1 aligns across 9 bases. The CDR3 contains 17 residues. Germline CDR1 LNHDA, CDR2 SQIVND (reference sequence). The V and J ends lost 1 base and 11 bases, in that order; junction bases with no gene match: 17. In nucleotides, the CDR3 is TGTGCCAGTAGTATAGCGGGGACAGGGATTCGCGGGGGCTTGGCTTTCTTT. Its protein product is CASSIAGTGIRGGLAFF.

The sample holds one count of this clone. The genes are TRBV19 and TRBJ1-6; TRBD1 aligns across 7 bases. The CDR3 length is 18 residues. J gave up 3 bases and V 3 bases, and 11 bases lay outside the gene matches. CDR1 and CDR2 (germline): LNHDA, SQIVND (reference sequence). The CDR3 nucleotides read TGTGCCAGTAGTATTTCCTATGGACAGGACCACTATAATTCACCCCTCCACTTT. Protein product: CASSISYGQDHYNSPLHF.

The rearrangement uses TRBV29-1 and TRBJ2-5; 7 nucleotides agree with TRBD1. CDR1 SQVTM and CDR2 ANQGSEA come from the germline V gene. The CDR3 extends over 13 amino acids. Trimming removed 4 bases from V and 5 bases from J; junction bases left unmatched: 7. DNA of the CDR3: TGCAGCGTTGTACAGGGGTTGTTGGAGACCCAGTACTTC. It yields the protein CSVVQGLLETQYF.

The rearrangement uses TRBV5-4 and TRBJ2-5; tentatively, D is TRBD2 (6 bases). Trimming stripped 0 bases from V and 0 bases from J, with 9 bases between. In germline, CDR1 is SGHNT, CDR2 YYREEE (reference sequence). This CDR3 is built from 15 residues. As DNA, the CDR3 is TGTGCCAGCAGCTTGGCAGGGACTCACCAAGAGACCCAGTACTTC. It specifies CASSLAGTHQETQYF.

CDR3 sequence reads: CASSPGTGIGSPLHF. The DNA for the CDR3 is TGTGCCAGCAGCCCCGGGACAGGGATAGGTTCACCCCTCCACTTT. The V and J genes are TRBV5-8 and TRBJ1-6; 9 nucleotides match TRBD1. V shed 4 bases and J 9 bases; nucleotides not matched to a gene: 8. The CDR3 extends over 15 amino acids. Germline CDR1 SGHTS, CDR2 YDEGEE.

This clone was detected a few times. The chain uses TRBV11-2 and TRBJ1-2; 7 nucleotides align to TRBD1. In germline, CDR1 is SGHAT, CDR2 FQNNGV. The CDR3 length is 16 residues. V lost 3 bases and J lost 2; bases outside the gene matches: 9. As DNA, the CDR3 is TGTGCCAGCAGCTTGACAGGGTCCTCCTACAACTATGGCTACACCTTC. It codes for CASSLTGSSYNYGYTF.

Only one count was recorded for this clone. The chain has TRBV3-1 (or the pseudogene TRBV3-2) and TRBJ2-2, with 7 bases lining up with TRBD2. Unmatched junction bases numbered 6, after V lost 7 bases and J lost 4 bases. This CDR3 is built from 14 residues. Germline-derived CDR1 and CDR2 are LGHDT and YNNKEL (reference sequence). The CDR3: CASNRAGVTGELFF. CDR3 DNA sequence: TGTGCCAGCAACCGCGCGGGGGTCACCGGGGAGCTGTTTTTT.

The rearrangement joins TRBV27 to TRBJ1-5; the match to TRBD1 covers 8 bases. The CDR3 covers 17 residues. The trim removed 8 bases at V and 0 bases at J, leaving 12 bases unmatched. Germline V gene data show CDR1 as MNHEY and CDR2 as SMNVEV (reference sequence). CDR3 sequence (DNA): TGTGCCAGCCTAGTCGGACAGGGCCCTAGTAGCAATCAGCCCCAGCATTTT. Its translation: CASLVGQGPSSNQPQHF.

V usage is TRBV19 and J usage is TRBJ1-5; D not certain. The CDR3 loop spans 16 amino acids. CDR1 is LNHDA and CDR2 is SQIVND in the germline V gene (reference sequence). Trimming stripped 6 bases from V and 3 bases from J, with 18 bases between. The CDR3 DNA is TGTGCCAGTAGGATTACCCGTCGCGGCGACAATCAGCCCCAGCATTTT. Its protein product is CASRITRRGDNQPQHF.

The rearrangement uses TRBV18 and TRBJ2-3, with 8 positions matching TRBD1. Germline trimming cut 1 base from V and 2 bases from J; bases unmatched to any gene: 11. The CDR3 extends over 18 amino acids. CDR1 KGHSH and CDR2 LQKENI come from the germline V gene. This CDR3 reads CASSPRAPGQDITDTQYF. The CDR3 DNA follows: TGTGCCAGCTCACCACGGGCACCGGGACAGGATATCACAGATACGCAGTATTTT.